This TCR beta chain was recovered during a study of regulatory T cells after allogeneic stem cell transplantation (dated by TCRdb to 2016 to 2018). About the full investigation: Patients were grouped by whether acute graft-versus-host disease developed within 100 days after stem cell transplantation. CD4+CD25+CD127- regulatory T cells were obtained from patient PBMCs by means of fluorescence-activated cell sorting. Conventional CD4+ T cells defined as CD4+CD25+/-CD127+ were also sorted and TCR-sequenced for comparison in the study. The regulatory T-cell TCR repertoire after allogeneic stem cell transplantation was compared between patients with and without acute graft-versus-host disease.

In light of the paper, this sample's time point label describes: 30 days after allogeneic hematopoietic stem cell transplantation. At 30 days after allogeneic hematopoietic stem cell transplantation, peripheral blood mononuclear cells were collected from the patients. The germline V gene supplies CDR1 SGHRS and CDR2 YFSETQ. A distance of 24 bases separates the germline ends of V and J, which lose 1 base and 2 bases respectively. Including cysteine and phenylalanine, the CDR3 has 19 amino acids. Solely the CDR3 DNA is kept, with 57 bases framed from the first base. Notes on this clonotype: Its binding antigen is unknown. A read error may explain this, as a much larger clone is one base away.

General findings and caveats noted by the study authors: Compared with patients who had graft-versus-host disease, patients without the disease had a regulatory T-cell TCR repertoire that was more focused and less diverse. In non-GvHD patients, the top 10 regulatory T-cell clones took up a significantly larger share of the repertoire, which suggests that presumably allo-specific protective clones had expanded. No regulatory T-cell clones were found in all patients, and the number of sorted cells showed no significant correlation with the inverse Simpson index. Because the patient sample size was small, the findings needed validation in a larger cohort. Whether or not patients had graft-versus-host disease, conventional CD4+ T-cell repertoire diversity showed no significant difference.

The reads were generated on an Illumina MiSeq. The SMARTer RACE cDNA Amplification kit was used to reverse transcribe the RNA, and the TCR beta CDR3 region was then amplified. RNA from sorted cells was extracted with the RNeasy Mini Kit. Illumina paired-end sequencing was used to sequence the TCR beta amplicons. As for the original processing: MiXCR, VDJtools and the tcR R package were the tools used to analyze the TCR repertoire. The inverse Simpson index was used to quantify diversity, and clones were categorized as rare, small, medium or expanded according to repertoire proportion. The raw public reads went through TCRdb reprocessing: fastp at Q25, MiXCR clone calling, in-frame beta chains kept. Each record represents a unique CDR3 protein, reported with the most common genes and DNA among its rows. The V and J calls, along with clone size, are taken from TCRdb and not from the paper's own processing. This sample lists about 4,800 distinct CDR3 sequences; approximately 96% were detected once. Together, the top ten hold approximately 39% of the sample.

This receptor chain uses TRBV5-1 and TRBJ2-5, with an unclear D gene assignment. This receptor was obtained from a human patient who had an allogeneic stem cell transplant, so the T cells may come from the graft donor. The sample in question was sorted CD4+ T cells from blood (whether regulatory or conventional is not recorded), obtained 30 days after allogeneic stem cell transplant. The CDR3 amino acid sequence is: CASSLCGPGRSGLQETQYF. The DNA sequence reads TGCGCCAGCAGCTTGTGTGGGCCCGGGCGGTCTGGCCTTCAAGAGACCCAGTACTTC.